The 12 T cell receptor beta chains presented below share a single source sample, sequenced in a study of cytomegalovirus exposure and HLA in healthy donors. Here immunoSEQ multiplex PCR was the method, and the copy in TCRdb shows in-frame clones only, minus some. The sample shows some 110,000 clones, 88% of them seen only once. The sequenced material came from PBMCs. These receptors were collected from a woman under 30 in good health and CMV-seropositive.

The rearrangement joins TRBV7-9 to TRBJ2-7; 8 positions agree with TRBD1. The CDR3 has 15 amino acids. V trimming: 5 bases; J trimming: 2 bases; junction bases outside the gene matches: 8. Per the germline V gene, CDR1 is SEHNR and CDR2 is FQNEAQ (reference sequence). Here the CDR3 reads CASSPTGDGTYEQYF. In DNA form, the CDR3 reads TGTGCCAGCAGCCCGACAGGGGATGGCACCTACGAGCAGTACTTC.

The J gene is TRBJ1-5, the V gene TRBV19; no firm D call. The CDR3 is made up of 14 amino acids. Germline CDR1 LNHDA, CDR2 SQIVND (reference sequence). Trimming left V 3 bases short and J 1 base short, with 7 bases between. The CDR3 loop is CASSIPGSNQPQHF. The CDR3 nucleotides are TGTGCCAGTAGTATCCCCGGGAGCAATCAGCCCCAGCATTTT.

This clone has just one count. The chain is built from TRBV27 and TRBJ1-2; D remains unclear. With 5 bases removed from V and 0 bases from J, the gap between germline ends came to 7 bases. Germline loops: CDR1 MNHEY, CDR2 SMNVEV (reference sequence). The CDR3 loop spans 13 amino acids. The CDR3 reads CASSGNTNYGYTF. The DNA for the CDR3 is TGTGCCAGCAGTGGCAACACTAACTATGGCTACACCTTC.

J is TRBJ2-2 and V is TRBV18; 7 bases map to TRBD1. Per germline, CDR1 KGHSH and CDR2 LQKENI. V gave up 10 bases and J gave up 5 bases; unmatched junction bases: 13. This CDR3 spans 15 amino acids. The CDR3 loop is CANLTGPECTGELFF. CDR3 bases: TGTGCCAACCTGACAGGGCCCGAGTGTACCGGGGAGCTGTTTTTT.

The chain is built from TRBV29-1 and TRBJ1-4; 7 nucleotides match TRBD1. This CDR3 comprises 14 residues. Germline CDR1 reads SQVTM; CDR2 reads ANQGSEA. The V and J ends lost 7 bases and 3 bases, in that order; junction bases with no gene match: 8. The CDR3 protein is CSAPGGQSNEKLFF. The CDR3 DNA follows: TGCAGCGCCCCCGGGGGACAGTCTAATGAAAAACTGTTTTTT.

The chain has TRBV11-3 and TRBJ1-1; 7 nucleotides align to TRBD1. CDR1 is SGHNT, CDR2 YENEEA, per germline. V was pared by 3 bases and J by 7 bases, with 8 bases of the junction left unmatched. The CDR3 totals 14 residues. CDR3 region: CASSLGTGVGEAFF. The CDR3 nucleotides read TGTGCCAGCAGCTTGGGTACAGGGGTGGGTGAAGCTTTCTTT.

The chain couples TRBV5-1 to TRBJ1-2; 11 bases are a match to TRBD1. Trimming at V came to 0 bases and at J to 4 bases, leaving 2 bases not matched to a gene. CDR1 and CDR2 (germline): SGHRS, YFSETQ. The CDR3 has 15 amino acids. CDR3 region: CASSLGDRGIYGYTF. CDR3 in DNA: TGCGCCAGCAGCTTGGGGGACAGGGGGATCTATGGCTACACCTTC.

This rearrangement joins TRBV19 to TRBJ1-1; D is unclear. This CDR3 contains 13 residues. Trimming removed 4 bases from V and 0 bases from J, with 6 bases in between. Germline V gene lookup returns CDR1 LNHDA and CDR2 SQIVND (reference sequence). In nucleotides, the CDR3 is TGTGCCAGTAGTAGCAACATGAACACTGAAGCTTTCTTT. Translated, it gives CASSSNMNTEAFF.

The V gene is TRBV28, the J gene TRBJ2-7, with D unclear. The CDR3 is made up of 15 amino acids. V lost 7 bases and J lost 4, with 20 bases in between. The germline V gene encodes CDR1 MDHEN and CDR2 SYDVKM. CDR3 DNA: TGTGCCAGCACCTCCCCCTCTGGCAGGTGGTACGAGCAGTACTTC. Its translation: CASTSPSGRWYEQYF. The complete variable domain, with remaining parts taken from reference TRBV28 and TRBJ2-7, reads DVKVTQSSRYLVKRTGEKVFLECVQDMDHENMFWYRQDPGLGLRLIYFSYDVKMKEKGDIPEGYSVSREKKERFSLILESASTNQTSMYLCASTSPSGRWYEQYFGPGTRLTVT.

The rearrangement links TRBV19 to TRBJ2-3; possibly TRBD1 for D (6 bases). Deletions cut 7 bases from V and 3 bases from J, with 14 bases between. Germline CDR1 LNHDA, CDR2 SQIVND (reference sequence). CDR3 length equals 14 residues. The CDR3 is CASTWGRTTDTQYF. The CDR3 DNA reads TGTGCCAGTACTTGGGGGCGGACAACAGATACGCAGTATTTT.

V usage is TRBV6-4 and J usage is TRBJ1-4; D call uncertain. This CDR3 comprises 15 residues. CDR1 is MRHNA, CDR2 SNTAGT, per germline. V was pared by 4 bases and J by 7 bases, with 16 bases between. The CDR3 DNA is TGTGCCAGCAGTGCTCGTGCCGATCCGAGTGAAAAACTGTTTTTT. This sequence encodes CASSARADPSEKLFF.

The chain is built from TRBV28 and TRBJ2-7; possible D gene TRBD2, 7 bases. The CDR3 length is 14 residues. Germline lookup yields CDR1 MDHEN and CDR2 SYDVKM. Trimming shortened V by 3 bases and J by 0 bases, and 9 bases separated the two germline ends. DNA for the CDR3: TGTGCCAGCAGTTTCGGGGGGCTCTCCTACGAGCAGTACTTC. Amino acids: CASSFGGLSYEQYF.